These 6 T cell receptor beta chains were sequenced from one sample in a study of blood T cell repertoires in COVID-19. Some clones are missing from TCRdb's copy, which holds only in-frame ones; the method was immunoSEQ multiplex PCR. The data hold 150,000 to 200,000 clones, with roughly nine tenths observed a single time. The sequenced sample was peripheral blood. These receptors were obtained from a man in his 60s with active or convalescent COVID-19.

The chain joins TRBV5-5 to TRBJ1-4, with 7 nucleotides matching TRBD1. V dropped 4 bases and J dropped 4; count of bases not matched to a gene: 7. This CDR3 has 15 amino acids. Germline CDR1 reads SGHKS; CDR2 reads YYEKEE (reference sequence). CDR3 bases: TGTGCCAGCAGCACCTCGACAGGGATTAATGAAAAACTGTTTTTT. Its translation is CASSTSTGINEKLFF.

This clone is a singleton in its sample. The chain uses TRBV5-4 and TRBJ2-4, with TRBD1 matching 7 bases. V gave up 0 bases and J gave up 5 bases; unmatched junction bases: 2. Germline CDR1 is SGHNT and CDR2 is YYREEE (reference sequence). The CDR3 consists of 14 residues. The CDR3 loop reads CASSLGQGQNIQYF. CDR3 coding DNA: TGTGCCAGCAGCTTGGGACAGGGCCAAAACATTCAGTACTTC.

The chain uses TRBV9 and TRBJ2-1, with 8 bases that match TRBD2. The CDR3 spans 17 residues. CDR1 and CDR2 from the germline V gene are SGDLS and YYNGEE. The trim removed 3 bases at V and 5 bases at J, leaving 13 bases unmatched. The CDR3 protein is CASSALSAAGGHNEQFF. CDR3 coding DNA: TGTGCCAGCAGCGCCCTCTCTGCCGCGGGGGGACACAATGAGCAGTTCTTC. The full variable domain, rest sourced from reference TRBV9 and TRBJ2-1, is DSGVTQTPKHLITATGQRVTLRCSPRSGDLSVYWYQQSLDQGLQFLIQYYNGEERAKGNILERFSAQQFPDLHSELNLSSLELGDSALYFCASSALSAAGGHNEQFFGPGTRLTVL.

Points on this clone: Other DNA sequences in this specimen translate into the identical CDR3. The chain carries TRBV5-1 and TRBJ2-2, with a possible D match to TRBD1 (6 bases). Germline CDR1 is SGHRS and CDR2 is YFSETQ. The V end was cut by 2 bases, the J end by 1 base, with 9 bases between. The CDR3 contains 15 residues. The CDR3 here is CASSLSGQNTGELFF. CDR3 DNA: TGCGCCAGCAGCTTATCGGGACAGAACACCGGGGAGCTGTTTTTT.

The chain couples TRBV21-1 to TRBJ2-5; the table's D call of TRBD2 was not tested on the DNA. TRBV21-1 is given as a pseudogene. The CDR3 has 15 residues. Here the CDR3 DNA reads TGTGCCAGCAGCTTGCGGGACGCCCGACAAGAGACCCAGTACTTC. Translation: CASSLRDARQETQYF.

The chain has TRBV11-2 and TRBJ2-1, with 15 positions matching TRBD2. There are 15 residues in the CDR3. V lost 6 bases and J lost 9; bases outside the gene matches: 6. The germline V gene has CDR1 SGHAT and CDR2 FQNNGV. Written as DNA, the CDR3 is TGTGCCAGCAGTCGGACTAGCGGGGGGGCACGTGAGCAGTTCTTC. This gives the protein CASSRTSGGAREQFF.